These T cell receptor beta chains were read from a single sample in a study of cytomegalovirus exposure and HLA in healthy donors. The table came from immunoSEQ multiplex PCR; TCRdb's copy has only in-frame clones and leaves some out. This repertoire shows under 150,000 clones, around 68% found once; its top ten account for about 4.2%. Sample: PBMCs. All receptors come from a woman aged 40 to 50 in good health and CMV-seropositive. Both conserved end residues are part of each CDR3. A D gene is named only where the DNA matches it firmly. Clone size, where shown, is once, few, many, or a class for clones that have expanded.

TRBV4-1	TRBD1	-	TRBJ2-7	CASSPRQGNYEQYF	TGCGCCAGCAGCCCCCGACAGGGAAACTACGAGCAGTACTTC
TRBV19	TRBD1	-	TRBJ1-6	CASSLGQGRSPLHF	TGTGCCAGTAGTCTGGGACAGGGGCGGTCACCCCTCCACTTT
TRBV9	TRBD2	-	TRBJ2-1	CASSVGQGRIAGEDEQFF	TGTGCCAGCAGCGTAGGTCAGGGGCGAATAGCGGGGGAGGATGAGCAGTTCTTC
TRBV5-1	-	-	TRBJ1-4	CASTYNHEKLFF	TGCGCCAGCACTTACAATCATGAAAAACTGTTTTTT
TRBV5-1	TRBD2	-	TRBJ2-5	CASSLTSGFSQETQYF	TGCGCCAGCAGCCTGACTAGCGGGTTCTCCCAAGAGACCCAGTACTTC
TRBV30	-	-	TRBJ2-7	CAWSVWISGTYEQYF	TGTGCCTGGAGTGTTTGGATTAGCGGTACCTACGAGCAGTACTTC
TRBV7-3	-	few	TRBJ2-1	CASSLTLDNEQFF	TGTGCCAGCAGCTTAACGCTAGACAATGAGCAGTTCTTC
TRBV27	-	-	TRBJ1-1	CASSFGQGDTEAFF	TGTGCCAGCAGTTTCGGGCAGGGCGACACTGAAGCTTTCTTT
TRBV29-1	-	-	TRBJ2-7	CSVGSAGSYSGEQYF	TGCAGCGTTGGGTCCGCGGGATCATACTCGGGCGAGCAGTACTTC
TRBV5-4	TRBD1	-	TRBJ2-1	CASSLGTGGNGAYNEQFF	TGTGCCAGCAGCTTGGGGACAGGGGGCAATGGGGCCTACAATGAGCAGTTCTTC
TRBV4-2	-	-	TRBJ1-5	CASSQAFRDGGKPQHF	TGTGCCAGCAGCCAAGCGTTCAGGGATGGCGGTAAGCCCCAGCATTTT
TRBV11-2	-	-	TRBJ2-3	CASSLVRGSTDTQYF	TGTGCCAGCAGCTTAGTCCGGGGGAGCACAGATACGCAGTATTTT
TRBV7-6	-	-	TRBJ1-4	CASSFSATNEKLFF	TGTGCCAGCAGCTTCTCTGCAACTAATGAAAAACTGTTTTTT
TRBV4-1	-	once	TRBJ2-3	CASSHSSPRDIDTQYF	TGCGCCAGCAGCCACAGCTCCCCCCGGGACATTGATACGCAGTATTTT
TRBV7-9	-	-	TRBJ2-2	CASSPAGRDPPGELFF	TGTGCCAGCAGTCCCGCGGGTCGGGATCCCCCCGGGGAGCTGTTTTTT
TRBV7-9	TRBD1	-	TRBJ1-2	CASSLETGSGYTF	TGTGCCAGCAGCTTAGAGACAGGGAGCGGCTACACCTTC
TRBV11-3	-	once	TRBJ1-1	CASSSRGGGQWTEAFF	TGTGCCAGCAGCTCAAGAGGTGGGGGACAATGGACTGAAGCTTTCTTT
TRBV7-9	-	-	TRBJ2-3	CASRETGAPADTQYF	TGTGCCAGCAGGGAGACAGGAGCGCCCGCAGATACGCAGTATTTT
TRBV6-1	TRBD2	-	TRBJ2-7	CASGLAGGIYEQYF	TGTGCCTCGGGGCTAGCGGGAGGGATCTACGAGCAGTACTTC
TRBV15	TRBD2	-	TRBJ2-3	CATSRGAGGPRDTQYF	TGTGCCACCAGCAGAGGAGCGGGGGGCCCAAGAGATACGCAGTATTTT
TRBV5-1	-	-	TRBJ1-1	CASSFQTENTEAFF	TGCGCCAGCAGCTTCCAGACAGAGAACACTGAAGCTTTCTTT
TRBV9	TRBD1	once	TRBJ1-1	CASSVTPNRGGTEAFF	TGTGCCAGCAGCGTAACCCCTAACAGGGGAGGCACTGAAGCTTTCTTT
TRBV5-1	-	-	TRBJ1-6	CASSSRDRLSNSPLHF	TGCGCCAGCAGCTCGAGAGACAGGCTCTCCAATTCACCCCTCCACTTT
TRBV27	-	once	TRBJ2-7	CASSPKGRGPSYEQYF	TGTGCCAGCAGTCCCAAGGGCAGGGGCCCTTCCTACGAGCAGTACTTC
TRBV5-4	-	-	TRBJ1-1	CASSLYTGNMNTEAFF	TGTGCCAGCAGCTTGTACACGGGAAACATGAACACTGAAGCTTTCTTT
TRBV5-6	TRBD1	-	TRBJ1-1	CASSSTGGGSTEAFF	TGTGCCAGCAGCTCCACAGGGGGCGGTAGCACTGAAGCTTTCTTT
TRBV5-1	TRBD2	-	TRBJ2-1	CASSLAPSGGAPLDEQFF	TGCGCCAGCAGCTTAGCCCCTAGCGGGGGGGCCCCTCTTGATGAGCAGTTCTTC
TRBV7-9	-	-	TRBJ2-3	CSSSSLPWTTTADTQYF	TGTTCCAGCAGCTCCCTCCCCTGGACTACCACCGCAGATACGCAGTATTTT
TRBV5-4	TRBD1	-	TRBJ1-1	CASSPPFGTGATEAFF	TGTGCCAGCAGCCCCCCGTTCGGGACAGGGGCCACTGAAGCTTTCTTT
TRBV5-4	-	few	TRBJ1-6	CASSSYRALSSYNSPLHF	TGTGCCAGCAGCTCCTACAGGGCTTTGAGCTCCTATAATTCACCCCTCCACTTT
TRBV9	-	-	TRBJ1-3	CASSVDPGISGNTIYF	TGTGCCAGCAGCGTAGATCCGGGGATCTCTGGAAACACCATATATTTT
TRBV19	-	-	TRBJ2-6	CATAPEASGANVLTF	TGTGCCACCGCCCCGGAGGCCTCTGGGGCCAACGTCCTGACTTTC
TRBV7-8	-	-	TRBJ2-2	CASSLVGGNTGELFF	TGTGCCAGCAGCTTAGTCGGGGGGAACACCGGGGAGCTGTTTTTT
TRBV7-3	-	-	TRBJ2-3	CASSLYTDTQYF	TGTGCCAGCAGCTTATACACAGATACGCAGTATTTT
TRBV15	-	-	TRBJ1-6	CATSSGRGLGSPLHF	TGTGCCACCAGCAGTGGTAGGGGCTTGGGGTCACCCCTCCACTTT
TRBV7-9	-	-	TRBJ2-5	CASRRGYQETQYF	TGTGCCAGCAGACGGGGGTACCAAGAGACCCAGTACTTC
TRBV5-1	-	few	TRBJ2-2	CASSSGGIGNTGELFF	TGCGCCAGCAGCAGCGGAGGGATAGGGAACACCGGGGAGCTGTTTTTT
TRBV11-3	TRBD2	-	TRBJ2-7	CASSPSGNAYEQYF	TGTGCCAGCAGCCCTAGCGGGAACGCATACGAGCAGTACTTC